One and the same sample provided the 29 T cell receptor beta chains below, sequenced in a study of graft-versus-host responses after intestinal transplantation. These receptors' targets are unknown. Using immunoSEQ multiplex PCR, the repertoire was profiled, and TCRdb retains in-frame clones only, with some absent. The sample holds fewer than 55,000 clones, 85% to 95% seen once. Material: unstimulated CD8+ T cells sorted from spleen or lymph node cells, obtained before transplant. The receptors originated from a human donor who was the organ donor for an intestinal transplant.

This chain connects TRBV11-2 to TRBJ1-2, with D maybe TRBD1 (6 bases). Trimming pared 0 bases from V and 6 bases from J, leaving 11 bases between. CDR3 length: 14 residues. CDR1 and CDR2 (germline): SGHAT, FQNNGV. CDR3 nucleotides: TGTGCCAGCAGCTTAGACTGGGGGGCGGATGGCTACACCTTC. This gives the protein CASSLDWGADGYTF. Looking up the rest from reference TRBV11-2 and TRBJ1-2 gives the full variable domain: EAGVAQSPRYKIIEKRQSVAFWCNPISGHATLYWYQQILGQGPKLLIQFQNNGVVDDSQLPKDRFSAERLKGVDSTLKIQPAKLEDSAVYLCASSLDWGADGYTFGSGTRLTVV.

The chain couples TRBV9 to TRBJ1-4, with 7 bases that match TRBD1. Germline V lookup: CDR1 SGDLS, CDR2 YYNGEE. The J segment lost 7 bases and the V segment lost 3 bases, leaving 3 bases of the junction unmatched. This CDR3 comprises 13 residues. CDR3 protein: CASSGSGGEKLFF. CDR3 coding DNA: TGTGCCAGCAGCGGCTCAGGGGGTGAAAAACTGTTTTTT.

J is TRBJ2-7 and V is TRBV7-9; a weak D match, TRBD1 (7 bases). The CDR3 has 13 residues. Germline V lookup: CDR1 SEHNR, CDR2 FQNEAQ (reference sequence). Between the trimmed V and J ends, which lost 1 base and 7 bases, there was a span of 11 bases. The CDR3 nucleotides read TGTGCCAGCAGCTTAGGACAGGGAGGTGAGCAGTACTTC. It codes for CASSLGQGGEQYF.

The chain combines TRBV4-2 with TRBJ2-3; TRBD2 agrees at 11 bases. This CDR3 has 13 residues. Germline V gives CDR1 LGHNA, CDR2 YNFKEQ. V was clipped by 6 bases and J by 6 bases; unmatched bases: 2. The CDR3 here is CASRRTSGDTQYF. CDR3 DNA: TGTGCCAGCAGAAGGACTAGCGGGGATACGCAGTATTTT.

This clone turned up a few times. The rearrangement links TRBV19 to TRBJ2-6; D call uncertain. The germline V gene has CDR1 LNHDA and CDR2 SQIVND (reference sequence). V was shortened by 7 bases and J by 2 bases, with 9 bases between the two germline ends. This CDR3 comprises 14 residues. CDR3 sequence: CASIPEPGANVLTF. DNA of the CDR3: TGTGCCAGTATACCGGAGCCTGGGGCCAACGTCCTGACTTTC.

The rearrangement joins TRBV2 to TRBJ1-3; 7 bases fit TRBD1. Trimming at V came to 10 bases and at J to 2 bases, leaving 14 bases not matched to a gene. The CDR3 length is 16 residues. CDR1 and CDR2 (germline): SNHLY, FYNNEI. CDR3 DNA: TGTGCCAACAACAATATCGACAGGGAGCCTGGAAACACCATATATTTT. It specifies CANNNIDREPGNTIYF.

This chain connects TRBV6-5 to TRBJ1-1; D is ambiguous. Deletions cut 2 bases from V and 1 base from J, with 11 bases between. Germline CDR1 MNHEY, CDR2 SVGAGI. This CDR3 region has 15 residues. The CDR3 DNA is TGTGCCAGCAGTTACCCGATAACCGGGAACACTGAAGCTTTCTTT. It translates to CASSYPITGNTEAFF.

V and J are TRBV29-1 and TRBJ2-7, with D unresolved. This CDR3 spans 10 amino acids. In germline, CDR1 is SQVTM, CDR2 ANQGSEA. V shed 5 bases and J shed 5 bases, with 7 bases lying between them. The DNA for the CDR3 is TGCAGCGTTATCTTCCACGAGCAGTACTTC. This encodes CSVIFHEQYF.

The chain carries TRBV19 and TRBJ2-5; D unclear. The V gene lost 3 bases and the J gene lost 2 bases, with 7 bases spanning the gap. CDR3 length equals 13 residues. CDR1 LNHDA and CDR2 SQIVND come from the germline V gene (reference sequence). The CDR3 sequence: CASSISEQETQYF. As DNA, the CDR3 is TGTGCCAGTAGTATCTCGGAGCAAGAGACCCAGTACTTC.

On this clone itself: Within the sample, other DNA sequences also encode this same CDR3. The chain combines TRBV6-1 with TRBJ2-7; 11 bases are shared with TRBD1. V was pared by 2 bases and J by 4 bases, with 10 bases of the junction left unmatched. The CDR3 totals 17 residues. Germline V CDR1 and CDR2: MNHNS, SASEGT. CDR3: CASSEPRSDRGHYEQYF. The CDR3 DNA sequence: TGTGCCAGCAGTGAACCAAGATCGGACAGGGGGCATTACGAGCAGTACTTC.

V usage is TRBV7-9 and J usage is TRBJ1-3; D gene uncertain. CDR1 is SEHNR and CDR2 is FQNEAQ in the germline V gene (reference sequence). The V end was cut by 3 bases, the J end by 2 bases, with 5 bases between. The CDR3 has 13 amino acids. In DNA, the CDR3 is TGTGCCAGCAGCTTGGTTACTGGAAACACCATATATTTT. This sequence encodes CASSLVTGNTIYF.

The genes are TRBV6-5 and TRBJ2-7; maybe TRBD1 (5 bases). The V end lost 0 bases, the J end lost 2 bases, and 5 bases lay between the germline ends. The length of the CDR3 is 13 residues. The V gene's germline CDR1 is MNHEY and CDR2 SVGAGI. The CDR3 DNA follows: TGTGCCAGCAGTTACTCGGACACCTACGAGCAGTACTTC. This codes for CASSYSDTYEQYF.

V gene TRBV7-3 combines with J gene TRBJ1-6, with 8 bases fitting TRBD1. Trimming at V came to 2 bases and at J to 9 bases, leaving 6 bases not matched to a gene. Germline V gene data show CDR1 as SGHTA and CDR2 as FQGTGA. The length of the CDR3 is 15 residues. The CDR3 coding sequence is TGTGCCAGCAGCTTAGCAGGGCAGGGGGCTTCACCCCTCCACTTT. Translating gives CASSLAGQGASPLHF.

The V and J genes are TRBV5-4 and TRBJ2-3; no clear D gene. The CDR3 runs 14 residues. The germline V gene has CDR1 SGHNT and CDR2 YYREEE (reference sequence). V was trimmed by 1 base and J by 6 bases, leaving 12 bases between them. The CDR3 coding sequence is TGTGCCAGCAGCTTGCTGGCAGGACCGGATACGCAGTATTTT. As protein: CASSLLAGPDTQYF.

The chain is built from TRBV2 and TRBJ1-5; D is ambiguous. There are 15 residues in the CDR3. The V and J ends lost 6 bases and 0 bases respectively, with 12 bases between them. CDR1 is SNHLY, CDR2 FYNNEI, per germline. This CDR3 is CASSPILDSNQPQHF. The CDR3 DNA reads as TGTGCCAGCAGCCCCATCCTAGATAGCAATCAGCCCCAGCATTTT.

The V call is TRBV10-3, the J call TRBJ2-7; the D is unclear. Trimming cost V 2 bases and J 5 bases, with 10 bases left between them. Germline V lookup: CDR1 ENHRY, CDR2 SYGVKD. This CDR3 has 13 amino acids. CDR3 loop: CAISEPALNEQYF. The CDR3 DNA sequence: TGTGCCATCAGTGAGCCGGCGCTCAACGAGCAGTACTTC.

CDR3 protein: CAISEGDTIEAFF. The CDR3 nucleotides are TGTGCCATCAGTGAGGGGGACACCATTGAAGCTTTCTTT. The V gene is TRBV10-3, the J gene TRBJ1-1; D possibly corresponds to TRBD1 (6 bases). Germline CDR1 ENHRY, CDR2 SYGVKD. V was pared by 2 bases and J by 7 bases, with 11 bases between. This CDR3 is built from 13 residues.

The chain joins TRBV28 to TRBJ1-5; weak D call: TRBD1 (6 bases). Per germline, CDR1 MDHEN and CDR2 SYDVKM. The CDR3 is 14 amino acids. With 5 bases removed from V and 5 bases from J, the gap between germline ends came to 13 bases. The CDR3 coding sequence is TGTGCCAGCAGTCGACAGGAGGCTCATCAGCCCCAGCATTTT. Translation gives CASSRQEAHQPQHF.

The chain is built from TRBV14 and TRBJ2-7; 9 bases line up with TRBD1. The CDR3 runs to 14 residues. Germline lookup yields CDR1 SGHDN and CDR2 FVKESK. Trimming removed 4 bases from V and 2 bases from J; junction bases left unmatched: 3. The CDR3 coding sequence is TGTGCCAGCAGCCCGGGACAGGGTCCCTACGAGCAGTACTTC. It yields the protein CASSPGQGPYEQYF.

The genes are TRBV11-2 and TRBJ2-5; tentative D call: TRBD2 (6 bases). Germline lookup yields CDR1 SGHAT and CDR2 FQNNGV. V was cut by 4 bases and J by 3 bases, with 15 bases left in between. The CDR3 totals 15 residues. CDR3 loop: CASSSSLGLKETQYF. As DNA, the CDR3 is TGTGCCAGCAGCTCCAGCCTGGGACTCAAAGAGACCCAGTACTTC.

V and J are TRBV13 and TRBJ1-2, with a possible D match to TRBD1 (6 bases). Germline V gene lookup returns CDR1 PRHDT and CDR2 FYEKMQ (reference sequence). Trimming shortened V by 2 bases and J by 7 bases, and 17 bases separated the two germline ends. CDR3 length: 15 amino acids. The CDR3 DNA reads TGTGCCAGCAGCTTATGGGGGGCGGGTCTGGCTGGCTACACCTTC. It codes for CASSLWGAGLAGYTF.

The CDR3 loop reads CASSFVLGYGYTF. In DNA, the CDR3 is TGTGCCAGCAGCTTCGTTCTGGGATATGGCTACACCTTC. The chain joins TRBV7-8 to TRBJ1-2; D gene unclear. V was clipped by 3 bases and J by 5 bases, with 10 bases between them. The CDR3 has 13 residues. CDR1 is SGHVS, CDR2 FQNEAQ, per germline.

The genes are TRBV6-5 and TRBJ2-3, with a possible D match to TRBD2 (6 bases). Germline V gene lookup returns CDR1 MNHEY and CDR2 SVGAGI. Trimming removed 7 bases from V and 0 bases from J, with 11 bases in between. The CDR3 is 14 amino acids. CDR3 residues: CASTTGESTDTQYF. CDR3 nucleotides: TGTGCCAGCACCACGGGGGAAAGCACAGATACGCAGTATTTT.

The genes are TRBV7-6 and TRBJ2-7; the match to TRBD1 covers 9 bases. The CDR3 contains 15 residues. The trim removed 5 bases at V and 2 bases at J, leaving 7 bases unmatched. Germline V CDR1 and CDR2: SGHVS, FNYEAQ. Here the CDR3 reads CASSMTGGPTYEQYF. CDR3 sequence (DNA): TGTGCCAGCAGCATGACAGGGGGACCTACCTACGAGCAGTACTTC.

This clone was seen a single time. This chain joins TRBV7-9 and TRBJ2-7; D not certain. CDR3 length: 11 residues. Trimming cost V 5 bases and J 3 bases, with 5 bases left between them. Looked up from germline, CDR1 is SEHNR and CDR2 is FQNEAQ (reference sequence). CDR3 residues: CASSNNYEQYF. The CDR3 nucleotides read TGTGCCAGCAGCAATAACTACGAGCAGTACTTC.

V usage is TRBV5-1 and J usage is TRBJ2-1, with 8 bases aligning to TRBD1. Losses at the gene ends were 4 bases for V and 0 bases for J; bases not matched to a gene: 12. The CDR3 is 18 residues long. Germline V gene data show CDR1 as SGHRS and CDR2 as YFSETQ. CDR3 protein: CASSLRTGNDPSYNEQFF. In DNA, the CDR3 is TGCGCCAGCAGCCTTAGGACAGGGAATGATCCCTCCTACAATGAGCAGTTCTTC. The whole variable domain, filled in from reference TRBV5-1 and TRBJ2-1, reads KAGVTQTPRYLIKTRGQQVTLSCSPISGHRSVSWYQQTPGQGLQFLFEYFSETQRNKGNFPGRFSGRQFSNSRSEMNVSTLELGDSALYLCASSLRTGNDPSYNEQFFGPGTRLTVL.

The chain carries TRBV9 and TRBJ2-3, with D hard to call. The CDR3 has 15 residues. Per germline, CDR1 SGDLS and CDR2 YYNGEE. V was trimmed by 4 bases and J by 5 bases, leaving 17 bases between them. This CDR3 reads CASSLTGPPGDTQYF. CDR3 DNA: TGTGCCAGCAGCTTAACCGGGCCCCCGGGAGATACGCAGTATTTT.

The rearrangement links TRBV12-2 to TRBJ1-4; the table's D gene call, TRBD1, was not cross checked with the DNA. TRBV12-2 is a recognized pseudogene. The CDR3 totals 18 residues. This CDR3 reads CASRLARGQGITNEKLFF. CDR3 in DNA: TGTGCAAGTCGCTTAGCGCGGGGACAGGGGATTACTAATGAAAAACTGTTTTTT.

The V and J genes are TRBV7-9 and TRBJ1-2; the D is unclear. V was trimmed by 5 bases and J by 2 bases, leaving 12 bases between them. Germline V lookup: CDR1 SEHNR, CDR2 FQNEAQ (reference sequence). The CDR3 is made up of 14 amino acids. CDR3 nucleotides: TGTGCCAGCAGCCGTAACGAGGTAAACTATGGCTACACCTTC. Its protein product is CASSRNEVNYGYTF.